The 20 T cell receptor beta chains presented below share a single source sample, sequenced in a study of cytomegalovirus exposure and HLA in healthy donors. The PCR used 60 Vbeta and 13 Jbeta primers. Clones were sequenced by immunoSEQ multiplex PCR, and TCRdb holds only the in-frame ones, with some missing. The table lists some 140,000 clones, 70% to 80% of them singletons. Sequenced sample: PBMCs. The receptors originated from a woman aged 60-75 years in good health and CMV-seronegative.

V gene TRBV27 combines with J gene TRBJ1-6; 8 nucleotides agree with TRBD1. The CDR3 is 17 amino acids. CDR1 is MNHEY, CDR2 SMNVEV, per germline (reference sequence). V lost 3 bases to trimming and J lost 0 bases; unmatched junction nucleotides: 4. The CDR3 loop is CASSFRDRSSYNSPLHF. As DNA, the CDR3 is TGTGCCAGCAGTTTCCGGGACAGGAGCTCCTATAATTCACCCCTCCACTTT.

The table lists this clone with a count of one. The chain combines TRBV5-4 with TRBJ1-5; 11 nucleotides agree with TRBD1. V lost 3 bases and J lost 3; bases outside the gene matches: 5. The CDR3 is 16 residues long. Germline V lookup: CDR1 SGHNT, CDR2 YYREEE (reference sequence). CDR3 region: CASSSDRGLPNQPQHF. The CDR3, as DNA: TGTGCCAGCAGCTCGGACAGGGGGCTTCCCAATCAGCCCCAGCATTTT.

The chain joins TRBV12-5 to TRBJ1-2, with 7 bases lining up with TRBD1. The CDR3 is made up of 14 amino acids. The junction had 4 bases not matched to a gene; V was cut back by 6 bases and J by 0 bases. Germline V gene sequence: CDR1 LGHNT, CDR2 FRNRAP. CDR3 coding DNA: TGTGCTAGTGGGTATACAGGGGCTAACTATGGCTACACCTTC. This codes for CASGYTGANYGYTF.

In DNA form, the CDR3 reads TGTGCCAGCAGCGCAATACAGGGGGACACTGAAGCTTTCTTT. As protein: CASSAIQGDTEAFF. The chain has TRBV9 and TRBJ1-1, with 8 bases identical to TRBD1. Losses at the gene ends were 3 bases for V and 3 bases for J; bases not matched to a gene: 4. CDR1 and CDR2 from the germline V gene are SGDLS and YYNGEE. The CDR3 runs 14 residues.

This clone was seen once. This sequence joins TRBV6-6 and TRBJ1-2; 8 bases are shared with TRBD1. The germline CDR1 and CDR2 sequences are MNHNY and SVGAGI (reference sequence). CDR3 length: 16 residues. The ends lost 4 bases at V and 3 bases at J; junction bases unmatched: 10. CDR3 amino acids: CASSSQTGGLDYGYTF. The CDR3 DNA sequence: TGTGCCAGCAGTTCACAAACAGGGGGGCTCGACTATGGCTACACCTTC.

A word on this clone: One end of the junction varies from germline; a read error may be responsible. CDR3 sequence (DNA): TGTTCCAGCACCTATGCTAGGGGCGAGCAGTACTTC. As protein: CSSTYARGEQYF. The V gene is TRBV7-9, the J gene TRBJ2-7; D is possibly TRBD1 (5 bases). Germline V gives CDR1 SEHNR, CDR2 FQNEAQ (reference sequence). The CDR3 sequence is 12 residues long.

In its sample, this clone was seen once. This rearrangement joins TRBV5-6 to TRBJ1-2; D possibly corresponds to TRBD1 (5 bases). V lost 4 bases to trimming and J lost 4 bases, with 14 bases between them. Germline CDR1 reads SGHDT; CDR2 reads YYEEEE. This CDR3 comprises 14 residues. The DNA of the CDR3 is TGTGCCAGCAGCCCCGACAGCTTTGGCTATGGCTACACCTTC. It specifies CASSPDSFGYGYTF.

V is TRBV7-2 and J is TRBJ2-3; no firm D call. CDR1 and CDR2 (germline): SGHTA, FQGNSA. Trimming took 4 bases from V and 0 from J, leaving 8 bases between them. The CDR3 loop spans 14 amino acids. The CDR3 DNA follows: TGTGCCAGCAGCTCCCGGCGGAGCACAGATACGCAGTATTTT. Residues: CASSSRRSTDTQYF.

The rearrangement links TRBV6-5 to TRBJ1-3; D gene uncertain. Deletions cut 5 bases from V and 0 bases from J, with 8 bases between. Germline V gene sequence: CDR1 MNHEY, CDR2 SVGAGI. The length of the CDR3 is 14 residues. CDR3 protein: CASSKLDSGNTIYF. The CDR3 DNA reads as TGTGCCAGCAGTAAGCTAGACTCTGGAAACACCATATATTTT.

CDR3 DNA: TGCAGCACGGGGACAGGCTACTATGGCTACACCTTC. Translation gives CSTGTGYYGYTF. The rearrangement links TRBV29-1 to TRBJ1-2, with 8 bases lining up with TRBD1. The length of the CDR3 is 12 residues. Germline CDR1 and CDR2: SQVTM and ANQGSEA. Trimming at V came to 8 bases and at J to 3 bases, leaving 5 bases not matched to a gene.

CDR3 sequence reads: CASSPTPGGTQYF. DNA of the CDR3: TGTGCCAGCAGTCCCACCCCCGGGGGGACGCAGTATTTT. The chain links TRBV11-2 to TRBJ2-3; 7 bases are shared with TRBD2. This CDR3 has 13 residues. Unmatched junction bases numbered 9, after V lost 6 bases and J lost 9 bases. Germline V lookup: CDR1 SGHAT, CDR2 FQNNGV.

The chain employs TRBV4-1 and TRBJ2-3, with 7 bases that match TRBD1. Germline V lookup: CDR1 MGHRA, CDR2 YSYEKL. The J segment lost 5 bases and the V segment lost 1 base, leaving 9 bases of the junction unmatched. The CDR3 length is 16 residues. The CDR3 protein is CASSQGQGLTGDTQYF. The CDR3 bases are TGCGCCAGCAGCCAAGGACAGGGCCTTACGGGAGATACGCAGTATTTT.

This chain joins TRBV28 and TRBJ2-7; 10 bases are a match to TRBD1. The CDR3 is 15 amino acids. CDR1 MDHEN and CDR2 SYDVKM come from the germline V gene. Trimming removed 2 bases from V and 5 bases from J; junction bases left unmatched: 6. In nucleotides, the CDR3 is TGTGCCAGCAGTTTACTCCGGGACAGGGGCGACGAGCAGTACTTC. It is translated as CASSLLRDRGDEQYF.

The genes are TRBV19 and TRBJ2-1; 9 bases are shared with TRBD1. V was clipped by 10 bases and J by 5 bases; unmatched bases: 6. Looked up from germline, CDR1 is LNHDA and CDR2 is SQIVND (reference sequence). The CDR3 covers 13 residues. The CDR3 protein is CATEDRGHNEQFF. Written as DNA, the CDR3 is TGTGCCACAGAGGACAGGGGCCACAATGAGCAGTTCTTC.

CDR3 protein: CASSVSRLAGGTERTGELFF. The CDR3 nucleotides read TGTGCCAGCAGCGTGAGCCGGCTAGCGGGAGGAACCGAAAGAACCGGGGAGCTGTTTTTT. The gene calls are TRBV9 and TRBJ2-2, with 11 bases lining up with TRBD2. The CDR3 extends over 20 amino acids. The J segment lost 5 bases and the V segment lost 2 bases, leaving 17 bases of the junction unmatched. Germline-derived CDR1 and CDR2 are SGDLS and YYNGEE. Supplemented by reference TRBV9 and TRBJ2-2, the full variable domain reads DSGVTQTPKHLITATGQRVTLRCSPRSGDLSVYWYQQSLDQGLQFLIQYYNGEERAKGNILERFSAQQFPDLHSELNLSSLELGDSALYFCASSVSRLAGGTERTGELFFGEGSRLTVL.

Details on this clone: The junction departs from germline at one end; a sequencing error may be responsible. V usage is TRBV7-9 and J usage is TRBJ2-1; D is possibly TRBD2 (6 bases). This CDR3 region has 16 residues. From germline, CDR1 is SEHNR and CDR2 FQNEAQ (reference sequence). The CDR3 DNA sequence: TGTTCCAGCGCCGGGGCGGGTGGGGCAGGGAGGCATGAGCAGTTCTTC. Amino acids: CSSAGAGGAGRHEQFF. Together with reference TRBV7-9 and TRBJ2-1, the CDR3 gives the full variable domain: DTGVSQNPRHKITKRGQNVTFRCDPISEHNRLYWYRQTLGQGPEFLTYFQNEAQLEKSRLLSDRFSAERPKGSFSTLEIQRTEQGDSAMYLCSSAGAGGAGRHEQFFGPGTRLTVL.

This sequence joins TRBV10-1 and TRBJ2-1; 7 nucleotides match TRBD2. V lost 3 bases, J lost 4 bases, and 3 bases stayed unmatched. CDR1 and CDR2 (germline): WNHNN, SYGVQD (reference sequence). This CDR3 has 14 amino acids. The CDR3 coding sequence is TGCGCCAGCAGTGATCGAGCGGGGTACAATGAGCAGTTCTTC. Protein sequence: CASSDRAGYNEQFF.

Notes on this clone: The same CDR3 arises from other DNA sequences in this sample as well. The chain employs TRBV29-1 and TRBJ1-2, with a weak D call TRBD1 (5 bases). The CDR3 has 13 residues. Trimming left V 5 bases short and J 7 bases short, with 17 bases between. CDR1 and CDR2 (germline): SQVTM, ANQGSEA. The chain's CDR3 is CSVSSWNQGGYTF. CDR3 coding DNA: TGCAGCGTTTCCTCTTGGAACCAGGGTGGCTACACCTTC.

The genes are TRBV5-8 and TRBJ1-1, with D maybe TRBD1 (6 bases). Trimming left V 5 bases short and J 3 bases short, with 23 bases between. The V gene's germline CDR1 is SGHTS and CDR2 YDEGEE. The CDR3 extends over 17 amino acids. The CDR3 DNA reads TGTGCCAGCAGTTGGGGCAGGGGCCACCGGGGGGACACTGAAGCTTTCTTT. Amino acids: CASSWGRGHRGDTEAFF.

This clone showed up just a few times. V and J are TRBV7-6 and TRBJ2-5, with 10 nucleotides matching TRBD2. The last part of the DNA fits TRBJ2-7 better; the J call may be wrong. From germline, CDR1 is SGHVS and CDR2 FNYEAQ. The CDR3 sequence is 15 residues long. In nucleotides, the CDR3 is TGTGCCAGCAGCGTACGGACTAGCGGCACCTACGAGCAGTACTTC. Residues: CASSVRTSGTYEQYF.